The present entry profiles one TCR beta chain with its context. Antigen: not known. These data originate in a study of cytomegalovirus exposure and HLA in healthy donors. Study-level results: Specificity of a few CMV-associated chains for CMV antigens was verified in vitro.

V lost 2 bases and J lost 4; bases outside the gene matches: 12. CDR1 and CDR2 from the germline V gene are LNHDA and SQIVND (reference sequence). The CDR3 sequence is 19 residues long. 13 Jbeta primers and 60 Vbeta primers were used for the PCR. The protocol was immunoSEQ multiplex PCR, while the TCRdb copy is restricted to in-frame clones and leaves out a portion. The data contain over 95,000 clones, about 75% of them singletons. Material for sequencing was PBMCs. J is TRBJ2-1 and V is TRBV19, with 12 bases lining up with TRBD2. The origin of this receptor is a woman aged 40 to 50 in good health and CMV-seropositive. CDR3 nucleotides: TGTGCCAGTAGTATACTCCTAGCGGGGGGGCCCGCGGCATACAATGAGCAGTTCTTC. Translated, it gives CASSILLAGGPAAYNEQFF.